This T cell receptor beta chain stems from a study of cytomegalovirus exposure and HLA in healthy donors. Overall study findings and caveats: Information on immune exposure was restricted to one variable (CMV serostatus). A later analysis reportedly identified an Asian-associated ancestry cluster as carrying fewer N-insertions than the approximately 620-donor mean. While the bulk of TCR sequences proved rare, some public TCRs turned up in many donors.

A note on this clone: The antigen is not known.

This CDR3 region has 15 residues. CDR1 MDHEN and CDR2 SYDVKM come from the germline V gene. V gave up 2 bases and J gave up 1 base, with 11 bases separating them. PCR primers comprised 60 Vbeta and 13 Jbeta primers. Assay: immunoSEQ multiplex PCR; the TCRdb copy retains only in-frame clones and omits some. This sample carries about 87,000 clones, approximately 7.1% of them seen once, and the ten largest clones take approximately 2.5%. The chain joins TRBV28 to TRBJ1-1; D is perhaps TRBD1 (6 bases). The sequence derives from a man aged 50 or older in good health and CMV-seronegative. Sequencing was done on a sample of PBMCs. The CDR3 DNA sequence: TGTGCCAGCAGTTTAGTACAGGGTGGGAACACTGAAGCTTTCTTT. As protein: CASSLVQGGNTEAFF.